Following are 17 T cell receptor beta chains from one sample sequenced in a study of spatial heterogeneity in lung cancer. The antigens for these receptors are not known. TCRdb ran MiXCR on the 5' RACE reads and lists one entry per CDR3 protein. This sample carries 7,200 or so distinct CDR3 sequences, about 7% of them seen once, and the ten largest clones take about a sixth. Time point: sample taken at primary tumor resection. Notes on the study in general: In tumors, expanded intratumoral alpha and beta TCR counts tracked mutation counts.

The sample here was lung tumor tissue, taken at surgery. Receptor source: a female donor with early-stage non-small cell lung cancer.

About this clonotype: This beta chain came through as a stray read in a library set up for alpha chains, and its size says little. V gene TRBV19 combines with J gene TRBJ1-6; D is unclear. This CDR3 contains 14 residues. The germline CDR1 and CDR2 sequences are LNHDA and SQIVND (reference sequence). V gave up 6 bases and J gave up 0 bases, with 6 bases separating them. CDR3 sequence (DNA): TGTGCCAGTAGACCCAGCTCCTATAATTCACCCCTCCACTTT. This gives the protein CASRPSSYNSPLHF.

This clonotype has a count of ten or more. Since the library was made to target alpha chains, this beta chain is a stray read and its abundance is not meaningful. The V gene is TRBV12-5, the J gene TRBJ2-3, with 8 nucleotides matching TRBD2. The germline V gene encodes CDR1 LGHNT and CDR2 FRNRAP. CDR3 size: 14 residues. V shed 6 bases and J 0 bases; nucleotides not matched to a gene: 2. CDR3 sequence reads: CASGSSGSTDTQYF. DNA for the CDR3: TGTGCTAGTGGATCTAGCGGGAGCACAGATACGCAGTATTTT.

This clonotype came up many times. This beta chain came through as a stray read in a library set up for alpha chains, and its size says little. J is TRBJ2-2 and V is TRBV7-2; the D is unclear. CDR1 is SGHTA and CDR2 is FQGNSA in the germline V gene. The CDR3 is 15 amino acids. V lost 1 base and J 6 bases, leaving 12 bases between the germline ends. CDR3 sequence (DNA): TGTGCCAGCAGCTTAGTCTTGGCAGTTCCCGGGGAGCTGTTTTTT. This codes for CASSLVLAVPGELFF. Based on the CDR3 plus reference TRBV7-2 and TRBJ2-2, the full variable domain is GAGVSQSPSNKVTEKGKDVELRCDPISGHTALYWYRQSLGQGLEFLIYFQGNSAPDKSGLPSDRFSAERTGGSVSTLTIQRTQQEDSAVYLCASSLVLAVPGELFFGEGSRLTVL.

Sample share makes this clonotype medium-sized. A library prepared for alpha chains yielded this beta chain as an off-target read; its size is of little meaning. The genes are TRBV11-2 and TRBJ2-3; 9 bases map to TRBD1. From germline, CDR1 is SGHAT and CDR2 FQNNGV. This CDR3 contains 16 residues. V gave up 5 bases and J gave up 3 bases; unmatched junction bases: 9. The CDR3 DNA sequence: TGTGCCAGCAGCGCGATACAGGGGGCGAGGACAGATACGCAGTATTTT. This translates into CASSAIQGARTDTQYF.

This clonotype was counted at least ten times. Being off target in a library aimed at alpha chains, this beta chain has a size of little meaning. The chain employs TRBV7-2 and TRBJ2-3; 12 nucleotides match TRBD2. The CDR3 spans 16 residues. Germline V gene data show CDR1 as SGHTA and CDR2 as FQGNSA. V lost 5 bases and J lost 2; bases outside the gene matches: 5. Here the CDR3 DNA reads TGTGCCAGCAGCCCTACTAGCGGGAGGCCCACAGATACGCAGTATTTT. Amino acid sequence: CASSPTSGRPTDTQYF.

In its sample, this clonotype is medium-sized. This beta chain is an unintended read in a library built for alpha chains; its size means little. The chain combines TRBV24-1 with TRBJ2-3; 9 bases match TRBD2. The germline gives CDR1 KGHDR, CDR2 SFDVKD. This CDR3 contains 17 residues. J gave up 2 bases and V 0 bases, and 5 bases lay outside the gene matches. The CDR3 is CATSDLLAGGFTDTQYF. The CDR3 DNA sequence: TGTGCCACCAGTGATTTGCTGGCGGGAGGGTTCACAGATACGCAGTATTTT.

This clonotype is categorized as medium-sized. This beta chain is a stray read from a library made for alpha chains; its abundance is not meaningful. The chain joins TRBV6-1 to TRBJ2-1, with TRBD2 matching over 9 bases. Germline trimming cut 6 bases from V and 9 bases from J; bases unmatched to any gene: 12. Germline CDR1 is MNHNS and CDR2 is SASEGT. The CDR3 sequence is 15 residues long. Written as DNA, the CDR3 is TGTGCCAGCAGCCCGGGATTAGCGGGAGCGGGTGAGCAGTTCTTC. Protein sequence: CASSPGLAGAGEQFF.

This clonotype was counted many times. In a library made to pick up alpha chains, this beta chain is a stray read with a size that means little. The chain is built from TRBV7-2 and TRBJ2-4; 7 bases are shared with TRBD2. This CDR3 comprises 14 residues. Germline CDR1 reads SGHTA; CDR2 reads FQGNSA. The ends lost 5 bases at V and 5 bases at J; junction bases unmatched: 6. The CDR3, as DNA: TGTGCCAGCAGCGTTGGGGGGGTGCAAAACATTCAGTACTTC. This codes for CASSVGGVQNIQYF.

Relative to its sample, this clonotype is medium-sized. The library was prepared for alpha chains; this beta chain is a stray read, so its frequency means little. V and J are TRBV6-5 and TRBJ1-1, with 10 bases that match TRBD1. The CDR3 loop spans 14 amino acids. The germline CDR1 and CDR2 sequences are MNHEY and SVGAGI. Unmatched junction bases numbered 2, after V lost 2 bases and J lost 5 bases. The CDR3 nucleotides read TGTGCCAGCAGTTACGGGACAGGGGATACTGAAGCTTTCTTT. Translation gives CASSYGTGDTEAFF.

This clonotype was counted many times. The library was built for alpha chains, so this beta chain is an off-target read and its size means little. J is TRBJ1-3 and V is TRBV20-1, with unresolved D. CDR1 and CDR2 from the germline V gene are DFQATT and SNEGSKA (reference sequence). V shed 5 bases and J shed 0 bases, with 8 bases lying between them. This CDR3 is built from 13 residues. CDR3 DNA: TGCAGTGCTCAACAACGCTCTGGAAACACCATATATTTT. Encoded protein: CSAQQRSGNTIYF.

In its sample, this clonotype is medium-sized (0.01 to 0.1%). Found in a library prepared for alpha chains, this beta chain is an off-target read, and its abundance has little meaning. This chain connects TRBV12-3 or TRBV12-4 to TRBJ1-5; possibly TRBD1 for D (5 bases). Trimming left V 5 bases short and J 6 bases short, with 14 bases between. This CDR3 comprises 14 residues. CDR3 sequence: CASSGQGASQPQHF. The CDR3 DNA reads TGTGCCAGCAGTGGTCAGGGAGCGAGTCAGCCCCAGCATTTT.

This clonotype is labeled as medium-sized. The library was designed around alpha chains, so this beta chain is a stray read whose abundance carries little weight. The chain recombines TRBV5-1 with TRBJ2-7, with TRBD2 matching 7 bases. CDR1 SGHRS and CDR2 YFSETQ come from the germline V gene. The CDR3 consists of 14 residues. With V trimmed by 4 bases and J by 2 bases, 6 bases remained unmatched. CDR3 protein: CASSQSGAPYEQYF. As DNA, the CDR3 is TGCGCCAGCAGCCAAAGCGGGGCGCCCTACGAGCAGTACTTC.

With respect to this clonotype: Found in a library prepared for alpha chains, this beta chain is an off-target read, and its abundance has little meaning. The chain employs TRBV5-1 and TRBJ2-7, with 8 bases matching TRBD1. The CDR3 is made up of 15 amino acids. Unmatched junction bases numbered 3, after V lost 0 bases and J lost 1 base. Per the germline V gene, CDR1 is SGHRS and CDR2 is YFSETQ. CDR3 coding DNA: TGCGCCAGCAGCTTGGGGACAGGGATGTCCTACGAGCAGTACTTC. The encoded protein is CASSLGTGMSYEQYF.

This clonotype was observed at least ten times. With the library built for alpha chains, this beta chain is off target and its frequency is not meaningful. This chain uses TRBV10-3 with TRBJ1-2; the match to TRBD1 covers 9 bases. The V segment lost 6 bases and the J segment 5 bases; nucleotides outside the gene matches: 10. Germline CDR1 and CDR2: ENHRY and SYGVKD. CDR3 length: 15 amino acids. The CDR3 region is CAISAPGQGTYGYTF. Here the CDR3 DNA reads TGTGCCATCAGCGCCCCGGGACAGGGAACATATGGCTACACCTTC.

This clonotype was observed at least ten times. The library was designed around alpha chains, so this beta chain is a stray read whose abundance carries little weight. This chain links TRBV27 with TRBJ1-5; TRBD1 aligns across 10 bases. Per the germline V gene, CDR1 is MNHEY and CDR2 is SMNVEV (reference sequence). Trimming at V came to 5 bases and at J to 4 bases, leaving 2 bases not matched to a gene. This CDR3 is 14 amino acids long. The chain's CDR3 is CASSLGQGNQPQHF. The CDR3 coding sequence is TGTGCCAGCAGTCTGGGACAGGGGAATCAGCCCCAGCATTTT.

This clonotype was detected many times. The library was prepared for alpha chains; this beta chain is a stray read, so its frequency means little. The chain uses TRBV10-3 and TRBJ2-7; no clear D gene. The V end lost 4 bases, the J end lost 6 bases, and 16 bases lay between the germline ends. There are 14 residues in the CDR3. From germline, CDR1 is ENHRY and CDR2 SYGVKD. Here the CDR3 DNA reads TGTGCCATCAGTGGACCTACCTCGGTCGTCGAGCAGTACTTC. Translated: CAISGPTSVVEQYF.

This clonotype ranks as medium-sized (0.01 to 0.1%). Being off target in a library aimed at alpha chains, this beta chain has a size of little meaning. V is TRBV2 and J is TRBJ2-1; D ambiguous. The CDR3 totals 12 residues. V lost 7 bases, J lost 4 bases, and 8 bases lay in between. Per germline, CDR1 SNHLY and CDR2 FYNNEI. CDR3 DNA sequence: TGTGCCAGCAAGGATAGTTACAATGAGCAGTTCTTC. It is translated as CASKDSYNEQFF.